This passage covers 13 T cell receptor beta chains from one sample sequenced in a study of T-cell memory formation after mild COVID-19. TCRdb reprocessed the 5' RACE reads via MiXCR and lists one record per CDR3 protein. The table shows hundreds of thousands of distinct CDR3 sequences, with less than 25% occurring only once. The sequencing input was PBMCs or a T cell subset sorted from them (not recorded which). These receptors originate from an adult woman who had mild COVID-19 (a few samples of this study predate the infection). Cell type and time point are not known.

This clonotype was detected only a few times. The chain carries TRBV7-6 and TRBJ2-1, with a possible D match to TRBD2 (6 bases). V lost 3 bases and J lost 5, with 20 bases in between. This CDR3 spans 17 amino acids. CDR1 and CDR2 (germline): SGHVS, FNYEAQ. The CDR3 DNA reads TGTGCCAGCAGCTTTGTGGGAGGCCCCAATGTCCACAATGAGCAGTTCTTC. It encodes CASSFVGGPNVHNEQFF.

The chain links TRBV5-1 to TRBJ1-2, with TRBD1 as a possible D gene (5 bases). Germline loops: CDR1 SGHRS, CDR2 YFSETQ. This CDR3 contains 16 residues. V shed 4 bases and J shed 4 bases, with 20 bases lying between them. The CDR3 sequence is CASSPDPGLETYGYTF. CDR3 in DNA: TGCGCCAGCAGCCCGGACCCGGGACTTGAGACCTATGGCTACACCTTC.

This clonotype was picked up a small number of times. The chain joins TRBV6-5 to TRBJ2-7, with D perhaps TRBD1 (5 bases). CDR1 and CDR2 (germline): MNHEY, SVGAGI. Trimming stripped 2 bases from V and 3 bases from J, with 8 bases between. The CDR3 contains 13 residues. The CDR3 loop is CASSYGAFYEQYF. CDR3 in DNA: TGTGCCAGCAGTTACGGGGCCTTCTACGAGCAGTACTTC.

The gene calls are TRBV12-3 or TRBV12-4 and TRBJ2-4; TRBD2 might be the D (8 bases). Trimming took 7 bases from V and 6 from J, leaving 22 bases between them. CDR3 length: 16 residues. The chain's CDR3 is CASTTRQGLGGNIQYF. As DNA, the CDR3 is TGTGCCAGCACCACCCGACAGGGACTAGGTGGAAACATTCAGTACTTC.

The chain links TRBV11-2 to TRBJ2-2, with unresolved D. Germline V gene data show CDR1 as SGHAT and CDR2 as FQNNGV. V gave up 2 bases and J gave up 2 bases, with 12 bases separating them. The CDR3 sequence is 16 residues long. CDR3 DNA sequence: TGTGCCAGCAGCTTATTACTGGCAGCCAACACCGGGGAGCTGTTTTTT. This codes for CASSLLLAANTGELFF.

The chain combines TRBV2 with TRBJ2-1; TRBD2 is a possible D gene (5 bases). V lost 6 bases to trimming and J lost 2 bases, with 17 bases between them. The germline CDR1 and CDR2 sequences are SNHLY and FYNNEI. The CDR3 consists of 16 residues. The CDR3 coding sequence is TGTGCCAGCAGGGATCTGGCTAGCCAACCCTACAATGAGCAGTTCTTC. Protein product: CASRDLASQPYNEQFF.

CDR3 sequence reads: CASSQVWIGQETQYF. In nucleotides, the CDR3 is TGTGCCAGCAGCCAAGTATGGATTGGCCAAGAGACCCAGTACTTC. The J gene is TRBJ2-5, the V gene TRBV14, with D uncertain. This CDR3 comprises 15 residues. The V and J ends lost 1 base and 1 base respectively, with 10 bases between them. The germline V gene has CDR1 SGHDN and CDR2 FVKESK.

The rearrangement links TRBV10-3 to TRBJ2-7, with TRBD2 as a possible D gene (5 bases). Trimming left V 6 bases short and J 3 bases short, with 15 bases between. Germline V gene lookup returns CDR1 ENHRY and CDR2 SYGVKD. The CDR3 has 14 amino acids. Written as DNA, the CDR3 is TGTGCCATCAGCAACCGGGAAACTGACTACGAGCAGTACTTC. Its protein product is CAISNRETDYEQYF.

There are a few counts of this clonotype. The chain links TRBV29-1 to TRBJ2-7; D not certain. This CDR3 spans 11 amino acids. V was clipped by 2 bases and J by 4 bases, with 6 bases between them. Germline CDR1 reads SQVTM; CDR2 reads ANQGSEA. The CDR3, as DNA: TGCAGCGTTGAACTGGGATACGAGCAGTACTTC. The encoded protein is CSVELGYEQYF.

The chain employs TRBV12-3 or TRBV12-4 and TRBJ2-3; D remains ambiguous. The length of the CDR3 is 12 residues. Between the trimmed V and J ends, which lost 4 bases and 10 bases, there was a span of 12 bases. Written as DNA, the CDR3 is TGTGCCAGCAGTTCCACCGTAGTCCCGCAGTATTTT. This gives the protein CASSSTVVPQYF.

In its sample, this clonotype was seen a few times. The CDR3 region is CASSFQGVGEQYF. The DNA of the CDR3 is TGTGCCAGCAGCTTTCAGGGGGTCGGCGAGCAGTACTTC. This sequence joins TRBV7-2 and TRBJ2-7, with 7 bases matching TRBD1. Germline V CDR1 and CDR2: SGHTA, FQGNSA. The CDR3 totals 13 residues. After removal of 3 bases from V and 6 bases from J, the junction contained 5 bases not matched to a gene.

This chain joins TRBV20-1 and TRBJ2-3; D is ambiguous. The CDR3 spans 12 residues. Germline V gives CDR1 DFQATT, CDR2 SNEGSKA (reference sequence). The CDR3 loop reads CSPKVGPDTQYF. In DNA form, the CDR3 reads TGCAGCCCAAAGGTGGGCCCAGATACGCAGTATTTT.

The chain has TRBV5-1 and TRBJ1-2; 9 bases match TRBD1. CDR1 is SGHRS and CDR2 is YFSETQ in the germline V gene. This CDR3 has 15 amino acids. With V trimmed by 2 bases and J by 5 bases, 7 bases remained unmatched. CDR3 nucleotide sequence: TGCGCCAGCAGCTTAGGCTGGACAGGGGCTTATGGCTACACCTTC. Translated, it gives CASSLGWTGAYGYTF.